This entry is about one T cell receptor beta chain. Antigen: not known. The protocol was immunoSEQ multiplex PCR, while the TCRdb copy is restricted to in-frame clones and leaves out a portion. The table lists more than 90,000 clones, approximately 86% of them singletons. The data were taken from a study of cytomegalovirus exposure and HLA in healthy donors. Study-wide points: Researchers catalogued about 160 TCR beta chains as cytomegalovirus-associated.

The CDR3 loop spans 15 amino acids. Trimming removed 2 bases from V and 3 bases from J; junction bases left unmatched: 2. Per germline, CDR1 LNHNV and CDR2 YYDKDF (reference sequence). The sequence was obtained from a man younger than 30 in good health and CMV-seropositive. V usage is TRBV15 and J usage is TRBJ2-1; 9 bases match TRBD1. Sequenced input: PBMCs. CDR3 loop: CATSRPGQGYNEQFF. As DNA, the CDR3 is TGTGCCACCAGCAGACCGGGACAGGGCTACAATGAGCAGTTCTTC.